This is a list of T cell receptor beta chains from one sample in a study of beta chain features in type 1 diabetes. The protocol was immunoSEQ multiplex PCR, while the TCRdb copy is restricted to in-frame clones and leaves out a portion. The table shows hundreds of thousands of clones, with more than 13% occurring only once. Material for sequencing was naive CD4+ T cells from blood. Every receptor here comes from a young man with type 1 diabetes. The CDR3 runs from the conserved cysteine through the conserved F or W. A D gene is named only where the DNA matches it firmly. Rows may omit the clone size; those that give it use once, few, many or a size class.

D,size,J,V,DNA,CDR3
-,few,TRBJ2-1,TRBV6-5,TGTGCCAGCAGTTACGGGCTAGTTGGCTTCCATGAGCAGTTCTTC,CASSYGLVGFHEQFF
-,-,TRBJ1-1,TRBV30,TGTGCCTGGAGTGTTTCATCCTTGAACACTGAAGCTTTCTTT,CAWSVSSLNTEAFF
TRBD2,few,TRBJ2-1,TRBV28,TGTGCCAGCAGTCGTAGCGGGTGGGGGTACAATGAGCAGTTCTTC,CASSRSGWGYNEQFF
-,few,TRBJ2-5,TRBV29-1,TGCAGCGTCACTCCCCAAGAGACCCAGTACTTC,CSVTPQETQYF
TRBD2,-,TRBJ2-1,TRBV27,TGTGCCGGAGCGGGAGGGATCGAAAATGAGCAGTTCTTC,CAGAGGIENEQFF
-,-,TRBJ2-5,TRBV11-2,TGTGCCAGCTCCGGGAAGACCCAGTACTTC,CASSGKTQYF
-,-,TRBJ2-3,TRBV9,TGTGCCAGCAGCGTAGAAACAGAGAGGGGTACGCAGTATTTT,CASSVETERGTQYF
TRBD1,few,TRBJ2-2,TRBV18,TGTGCCAGCTCTCTCGGGACAGCGAACACCGGGGAGCTGTTTTTT,CASSLGTANTGELFF
TRBD2,-,TRBJ2-7,TRBV7-2,TGTGCCAGCAGCTTAGAGGGAGGGGTAGCGGGAGGATATTACGAGCAGTACTTC,CASSLEGGVAGGYYEQYF
-,few,TRBJ2-5,TRBV2,TGTGCCAGCAGTCCATCCAGGCAGACCCAGTACTTC,CASSPSRQTQYF
-,few,TRBJ2-2,TRBV4-3,TGCGCCAGCAGCCTATCCCCCCAGCGGGTAAAAACCGGGGAGCTGTTTTTT,CASSLSPQRVKTGELFF
TRBD1,-,TRBJ1-5,TRBV7-2,TGTGCCAGCAGCAGGGACAGGGATCAGCCCCAGCATTTT,CASSRDRDQPQHF
-,-,TRBJ2-5,TRBV6-6,TGTGCCAGCCTGGAGGGAGAGACCCAGTACTTC,CASLEGETQYF
-,-,TRBJ2-1,TRBV7-9,TGTGCCAGCAGCTTAGCGGGGACGGTCTATAATGAGCAGTTCTTC,CASSLAGTVYNEQFF
-,few,TRBJ2-3,TRBV4-2,TGTGCCAGCAGCCCTCCCTCCCCGGGGACAGATACGCAGTATTTT,CASSPPSPGTDTQYF
-,-,TRBJ2-2,TRBV9,TGTGCCAGCGCCCGGGGGATGGCGGGGGAGCTGTTTTTT,CASARGMAGELFF
-,few,TRBJ2-1,TRBV10-3,TGTGCCACCCGACCGGCAGTTCACAATGAGCAGTTCTTC,CATRPAVHNEQFF
-,-,TRBJ2-7,TRBV7-2,TGTGCCAGCAGCTCCTACCGGGGACCATGGGCCTTCTTC,CASSSYRGPWAFF
-,-,TRBJ2-3,TRBV12-5,TGTGCTAGTGGTCCATCGGGTGTGAGAGATACGCAGTATTTT,CASGPSGVRDTQYF
TRBD2,-,TRBJ2-5,TRBV27,TGTGCCAGCAGTTTGTTCAGCGGGAGGATCCAAGAGACCCAGTACTTC,CASSLFSGRIQETQYF
-,-,TRBJ1-1,TRBV7-9,TGTGCCAGCAGCTTAGCAGGGACACCGAACACTGAAGCTTTCTTT,CASSLAGTPNTEAFF
-,few,TRBJ2-5,TRBV20-1,TGCAGTGTGACTAGACAAGAGACCCAGTACTTC,CSVTRQETQYF
-,-,TRBJ1-1,TRBV20-1,TGCAGTGCTACCCCTCGAACTGAAGCTTTCTTT,CSATPRTEAFF
-,-,TRBJ1-1,TRBV4-2,TGTGCCAGCAGCCAAGAGGGGCCCACTGAAGCTTTCTTT,CASSQEGPTEAFF
-,-,TRBJ2-3,TRBV9,TGTGCCAGCACTAAAACGGGCCTCGACACAGATACGCAGTATTTT,CASTKTGLDTDTQYF
TRBD1,few,TRBJ1-2,TRBV28,TGTGCCACCGAGGGACAGGGGCCTGCTAACTATGGCTACACCTTC,CATEGQGPANYGYTF
-,few,TRBJ2-5,TRBV5-6,TGTGCCAGCAGCTTGGTTAGAGACCAAGAGACCCAGTACTTC,CASSLVRDQETQYF
-,few,TRBJ2-5,TRBV5-1,TGCGCCAGCAGCAGCAGGGACACACAAGAGACCCAGTACTTC,CASSSRDTQETQYF
-,-,TRBJ2-1,TRBV9,TGTGCCAGCAGCGTAGCTGGGGGGACCTACAATGAGCAGTTCTTC,CASSVAGGTYNEQFF
-,few,TRBJ2-7,TRBV11-2,TGTGCCAGCAGCTTTAACAGGGGGAGGGACGAGCAGTACTTC,CASSFNRGRDEQYF
-,once,TRBJ2-1,TRBV30,TGTGCCTGGAAGGTCAGGGAAGTGCAGTTCTTC,CAWKVREVQFF
TRBD2,-,TRBJ2-5,TRBV29-1,TGCAGCGTTGTCAGGACTAGCGGCAGAACGAGGGAGACCCAGTACTTC,CSVVRTSGRTRETQYF
-,-,TRBJ2-4,TRBV6-1,TGTGCCAGCAGTGAAAAAGGGGTAGCCAAAAACATTCAGTACTTC,CASSEKGVAKNIQYF
-,-,TRBJ1-1,TRBV30,TGTGCCTGGAACCCCGCAATGAACACTGAAGCTTTCTTT,CAWNPAMNTEAFF
-,few,TRBJ1-2,TRBV14,TGTGCCAGCAGCCAAGATCGTGAGGGAAGGGTTCGTGGCTACACCTTC,CASSQDREGRVRGYTF
TRBD1,-,TRBJ2-7,TRBV29-1,TGCAGCGTGCGAGGTCGGGACAGGCTAAACGAGCAGTACTTC,CSVRGRDRLNEQYF
TRBD1,-,TRBJ2-5,TRBV10-3,TGTGCCATCAGTGGACCGGACAGGGGGCAAGAGACCCAGTACTTC,CAISGPDRGQETQYF
-,-,TRBJ1-4,TRBV30,TGTGCCTGGAGTGTAGGGCAGGTTGCAACTAATGAAAAACTGTTTTTT,CAWSVGQVATNEKLFF
TRBD2,-,TRBJ2-2,TRBV27,TGTGCCAGCAGCCTTGGACTAGCGCCGAACACCGGGGAGCTGTTTTTT,CASSLGLAPNTGELFF